This TCR beta chain was identified in a study of cytomegalovirus exposure and HLA in healthy donors. Background on the study: Later, an analysis reported that the 130 or so validation repertoires had used the same platform as the 550 to 750 first-cohort repertoires.

TCRdb keeps only in-frame clones here, not all; method: immunoSEQ multiplex PCR. The table lists about 160,000 clones, 85% to 90% of them singletons. The donors formed part of the approximately 120-subject validation cohort, distinct from the roughly 660-subject first cohort. Whole-study findings and limits: The listing of 150 or so TCR beta chains classed them as cytomegalovirus-associated. Most TCR sequences were rare, but some public TCRs occurred in many donors.

Trimming cost V 7 bases and J 0 bases; bases outside gene matches: 20. The CDR3 is made up of 21 amino acids. Details on this clone: Its antigen is unknown.

The sequencing input was PBMCs. This rearrangement joins TRBV5-3 to TRBJ2-1, with 12 bases aligning to TRBD1. Being an ORF, TRBV5-3 has a function that is uncertain. The sequence was obtained from a young woman in good health and CMV-seropositive. Here the CDR3 reads CARAPRDRGRLAGASYNEQFF. The CDR3 DNA reads TGTGCCAGAGCACCTCGGGACAGGGGGCGGCTAGCGGGAGCCTCCTACAATGAGCAGTTCTTC.